A selection of T cell receptor beta chains follows, all from one sample in a study of CD8+ T cells in alopecia areata. Repertoires were generated with immunoSEQ multiplex PCR, while TCRdb's copy carries only in-frame clones and drops some. The sample lists some 170,000 clones, about 67% occurring once. The sequencing here drew on CD8+ T cells sorted from blood, taken at week 0. The source is a human donor with alopecia areata. Each CDR3 is given with its conserved first and last residue. The D gene is left open where the match is weak. Only part of the rows carry a size: once, few, many, or a class if the clone is expanded.

>TRBV29-1|few|.|TRBJ2-1
CSVRPGYNEQFF
TGCAGCGTACGACCAGGGTACAATGAGCAGTTCTTC
>TRBV27|.|.|TRBJ2-3
CATGGQTDTQYF
TGTGCCACCGGGGGACAAACAGATACGCAGTATTTT
>TRBV2|.|.|TRBJ1-1
CASPGVSGAFF
TGTGCCAGCCCGGGGGTTAGTGGAGCTTTCTTT
>TRBV6-5|.|.|TRBJ1-1
CASSYPRAGGNTEAFF
TGTGCCAGCAGTTACCCTCGGGCCGGGGGAAACACTGAAGCTTTCTTT
>TRBV19|.|.|TRBJ2-5
CATSRPWGETQYF
TGTGCCACCTCCAGGCCCTGGGGCGAGACCCAGTACTTC
>TRBV5-6|.|.|TRBJ2-7
CASRSPGQVYEQYF
TGTGCCAGCAGGTCCCCGGGACAAGTCTACGAGCAGTACTTC
>TRBV30|.|.|TRBJ1-4
CAWSGIFATNEKLFF
TGTGCCTGGAGTGGTATTTTTGCAACTAATGAAAAACTGTTTTTT
>TRBV28|.|TRBD1|TRBJ2-7
CASSPAGTGVREQYF
TGTGCCAGCAGTCCAGCCGGGACAGGGGTTCGTGAGCAGTACTTC
>TRBV30|.|.|TRBJ2-5
CAWSAGETQYF
TGTGCCTGGAGTGCAGGGGAGACCCAGTACTTC
>TRBV5-4|once|TRBD1|TRBJ1-2
CASSVSGTAYGYTF
TGTGCCAGCAGCGTGTCCGGGACAGCCTATGGCTACACCTTC
>TRBV7-8|.|.|TRBJ2-7
CASRPRGGTPSSYEQYF
TGTGCCAGCAGACCTAGGGGGGGGACGCCAAGCTCCTACGAGCAGTACTTC
>TRBV20-1|.|.|TRBJ1-1
CSALDPRLSLF
TGCAGTGCCTTAGATCCGAGGCTCTCCCTTTTT
>TRBV15|.|TRBD1|TRBJ1-5
CATSLPGQGPKWPQHF
TGTGCCACCAGCCTTCCGGGACAGGGACCCAAATGGCCCCAGCATTTT
>TRBV5-1|.|TRBD1|TRBJ1-5
CASSVGTGGNQPQHF
TGCGCCAGCAGCGTAGGGACAGGGGGCAATCAGCCCCAGCATTTT
>TRBV15|.|.|TRBJ1-5
CATSSRVGNQPQHF
TGTGCCACCAGCAGCAGGGTCGGCAATCAGCCCCAGCATTTT
>TRBV19|.|.|TRBJ1-4
CASSIRGAEATNEKLFF
TGTGCCAGTAGTATCCGGGGCGCAGAAGCAACTAATGAAAAACTGTTTTTT
>TRBV27|once|.|TRBJ2-1
CASGRGGNEQFF
TGTGCCAGCGGCAGGGGGGGAAATGAGCAGTTCTTC
>TRBV4-1|.|TRBD1|TRBJ1-5
CASSPRTGSGNQPQHF
TGCGCCAGCAGCCCCAGGACAGGTTCCGGGAATCAGCCCCAGCATTTT
>TRBV7-9|few|.|TRBJ1-1
CASSRGGGTEAFF
TGTGCCAGCAGCAGGGGGGGAGGCACTGAAGCTTTCTTT
>TRBV5-4|.|.|TRBJ2-7
CASSFRELGDEQYF
TGTGCCAGCAGCTTCAGGGAATTAGGGGACGAGCAGTACTTC
>TRBV15|once|.|TRBJ1-2
CATSRGMVDRPPYGYTF
TGTGCCACCAGCAGAGGCATGGTCGACAGACCTCCCTATGGCTACACCTTC
>TRBV6-5|few|.|TRBJ1-1
CASSPGGEQAFF
TGTGCCAGCAGTCCCGGGGGAGAACAGGCTTTCTTT
>TRBV25-1|.|.|TRBJ1-2
CASMRQGDNYGYTF
TGTGCCAGCATGCGGCAGGGCGATAACTATGGCTACACCTTC
>TRBV5-1|.|TRBD1|TRBJ2-7
CASSLSATGQGYEQYF
TGCGCCAGCAGCTTGAGTGCGACGGGACAGGGGTACGAGCAGTACTTC
>TRBV2|.|TRBD2|TRBJ2-1
CASSGPSGGAYNEQFF
TGTGCCAGCAGTGGTCCCAGCGGGGGGGCCTACAATGAGCAGTTCTTC
>TRBV2|.|.|TRBJ1-2
CASRIPTSGGYTF
TGTGCCAGCAGAATTCCCACCTCGGGCGGCTACACCTTC
>TRBV27|.|.|TRBJ1-2
CASSLGAGTGLDGYTF
TGTGCCAGCAGTTTAGGGGCAGGGACGGGGCTCGATGGCTACACCTTC
>TRBV7-9|.|.|TRBJ2-7
CASSSRGGANYEQYF
TGTGCCAGCAGCTCAAGGGGGGGAGCGAACTACGAGCAGTACTTC
>TRBV11-2|.|TRBD2|TRBJ2-3
CASSQRGERGSSDTQYF
TGTGCCAGCAGCCAGCGTGGAGAGCGGGGGTCCTCAGATACGCAGTATTTT
>TRBV11-2|.|TRBD2|TRBJ2-7
CASSLGLAKYEQYF
TGTGCCAGCAGCTTAGGACTAGCGAAGTACGAGCAGTACTTC
>TRBV6-5|once|.|TRBJ2-5
CASSYSPEETQYF
TGTGCCAGCAGTTACTCTCCCGAAGAGACCCAGTACTTC
>TRBV7-9|once|TRBD1|TRBJ2-5
CAGQGAEETQYF
TGTGCCGGCCAGGGGGCAGAGGAGACCCAGTACTTC
>TRBV30|.|.|TRBJ2-7
CAWSSGSPEQYF
TGTGCCTGGAGTTCAGGGTCCCCCGAGCAGTACTTC
>TRBV6-1|once|TRBD1|TRBJ1-4
CASTRGPNEKLFF
TGTGCCAGCACCAGGGGGCCTAATGAAAAACTGTTTTTT
>TRBV11-2|few|TRBD1|TRBJ2-7
CASSLVRDRGFYEQYF
TGTGCCAGCAGCTTAGTAAGGGACAGGGGTTTTTACGAGCAGTACTTC
>TRBV5-6|few|.|TRBJ2-2
CASSFGTGELFF
TGTGCCAGCAGCTTCGGCACCGGGGAGCTGTTTTTT
>TRBV27|.|TRBD1|TRBJ1-2
CASSQQGNYGYTF
TGTGCCAGCAGTCAACAGGGGAACTACGGCTACACCTTC